This T cell receptor (beta chain) is drawn from a study of cytomegalovirus exposure and HLA in healthy donors. As for the study in general: Early release data held about 85 million unique TCRs from HLA-typed donors.

The primer mix had 60 Vbeta and 13 Jbeta primers. Produced via immunoSEQ multiplex PCR; TCRdb's table is partial and in-frame only. The table shows approximately 140,000 clones, with around 85% occurring only once. J was trimmed by 2 bases and V by 7 bases; bases with no gene match: 15. CDR3 length: 18 residues. Germline-derived CDR1 and CDR2 are LNHDA and SQIVND (reference sequence). This TCR was sampled from a boy aged 5-17 years in good health and CMV-seronegative. The sequenced sample was PBMCs. The rearrangement links TRBV19 to TRBJ1-5, with 9 bases fitting TRBD1. The CDR3 sequence is CASTRTGTGMRGNQPQHF. The CDR3 DNA is TGTGCCAGTACCAGAACCGGGACAGGGATGCGGGGCAATCAGCCCCAGCATTTT.